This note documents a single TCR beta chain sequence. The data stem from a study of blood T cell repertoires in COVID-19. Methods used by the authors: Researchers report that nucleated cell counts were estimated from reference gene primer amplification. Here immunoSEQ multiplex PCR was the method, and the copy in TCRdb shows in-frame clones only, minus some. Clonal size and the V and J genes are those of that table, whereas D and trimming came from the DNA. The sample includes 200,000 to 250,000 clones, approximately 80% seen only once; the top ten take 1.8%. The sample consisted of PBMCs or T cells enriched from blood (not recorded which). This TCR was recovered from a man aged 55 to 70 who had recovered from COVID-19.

CDR3 residues: CAIMTGERAEQYF. Written as DNA, the CDR3 is TGTGCCATTATGACAGGGGAGAGAGCCGAGCAGTACTTC. V and J are TRBV10-3 and TRBJ2-7, with 8 nucleotides matching TRBD1. The germline CDR1 and CDR2 sequences are ENHRY and SYGVKD. The CDR3 is made up of 13 amino acids. With V trimmed by 9 bases and J by 6 bases, 10 bases remained unmatched.